This T cell receptor beta chain is from a study of cytomegalovirus exposure and HLA in healthy donors. Primers included in the PCR were 60 Vbeta and 13 Jbeta primers. This table comes from immunoSEQ multiplex PCR, and its TCRdb copy is limited to in-frame clones, with some not included. The sample comprises about 160,000 clones, 65% to 85% of which are singletons, and 6.3% rests with the top ten. CDR1 is PRHDT and CDR2 is FYEKMQ in the germline V gene (reference sequence). With V trimmed by 5 bases and J by 0 bases, 3 bases remained unmatched. This CDR3 contains 15 residues. The source is a male donor in good health and CMV-seropositive. Source material: PBMCs. This chain connects TRBV13 to TRBJ2-7, with 11 bases matching TRBD2. CDR3 loop: CASSQTSGNSYEQYF. CDR3 DNA sequence: TGTGCCAGCAGCCAGACTAGCGGGAACTCCTACGAGCAGTACTTC.